These T cell receptor beta chains were read from a single sample in a study of regulatory T cells in long-lasting Graves disease. TCRdb used MiXCR to reprocess the multiplex PCR reads, holding one entry per CDR3 protein. The table shows fewer than 550,000 distinct CDR3 sequences, with approximately 21% occurring only once. The specimen was peripheral blood mononuclear cells (PBMCs), collected when the disease was refractory, from a patient treated with antithyroid drugs. The source of these receptors is a female donor with Graves disease. Each CDR3 is given with its conserved first and last residue. The D gene is left open where the match is weak. Rows give clone size only sometimes, using once, few, many, or a class for an expanded clone.

TRBV11-2	many	TRBJ1-4	-	CASSLYRTEDNEKLFF	TGTGCCAGCAGCCTATACCGGACAGAGGATAATGAAAAACTGTTTTTT
TRBV20-1	many	TRBJ2-5	TRBD2	CSAFAYGGGARETQYF	TGCAGTGCTTTTGCATATGGCGGGGGGGCACGGGAGACCCAGTACTTC
TRBV27	many	TRBJ1-4	-	CATGWGIDEKLFF	TGTGCCACGGGGTGGGGGATCGATGAAAAACTGTTTTTT
TRBV12-5	-	TRBJ2-1	-	CASGYGPSNEQFF	TGTGCTAGTGGTTATGGGCCCTCCAATGAGCAGTTCTTC
TRBV20-1	few	TRBJ2-6	-	CSARDSSGANVLTF	TGCAGTGCTAGGGACAGCTCTGGGGCCAACGTCCTGACTTTC
TRBV4-2	-	TRBJ2-7	-	CASSQDSGASSYEQYF	TGTGCCAGCAGCCAAGATTCGGGCGCCAGCTCCTACGAGCAGTACTTC
TRBV29-1	-	TRBJ1-1	TRBD1	CSARQGATEAFF	TGCAGCGCCCGACAGGGGGCCACTGAAGCTTTCTTT
TRBV28	-	TRBJ2-1	-	CASSVVSGVKQFF	TGTGCCAGCAGCGTAGTGTCTGGAGTGAAGCAGTTCTTC
TRBV4-1	-	TRBJ2-7	-	CASSQVGKDYEQYF	TGCGCCAGCAGCCAAGTAGGGAAGGACTACGAGCAGTACTTC
TRBV11-3	many	TRBJ2-5	-	CASSGRGEETQYF	TGTGCCAGCAGCGGCAGGGGGGAAGAGACCCAGTACTTC
TRBV24-1	-	TRBJ1-2	-	CATSDSSLVYTF	TGTGCCACCAGTGATTCCTCCTTGGTCTACACCTTC
TRBV27	many	TRBJ1-5	-	CASSARGTNQPQHF	TGTGCCAGCAGCGCTCGTGGTACCAATCAGCCCCAGCATTTT
TRBV28	many	TRBJ1-5	-	CASSLKRADGGGQPQHF	TGTGCCAGCAGTTTAAAACGGGCTGACGGGGGAGGCCAGCCCCAGCATTTT
TRBV6-1	few	TRBJ1-3	-	CATYTTFGGAGNTIYF	TGTGCCACCTACACCACTTTTGGGGGCGCGGGAAACACCATATATTTT
TRBV28	many	TRBJ1-3	TRBD1	CASKLGTASGNTIYF	TGTGCCAGCAAATTAGGGACAGCCTCTGGAAACACCATATATTTT
TRBV7-6	-	TRBJ2-2	TRBD2	CASSPRTSGNTGELFF	TGTGCCAGCAGCCCTCGGACTAGCGGGAACACCGGGGAGCTGTTTTTT
TRBV20-1	-	TRBJ1-1	-	CSARDWGEGDTEAFF	TGCAGTGCTAGAGATTGGGGGGAGGGGGACACTGAAGCTTTCTTT
TRBV3-1	few	TRBJ1-2	-	CASSQVGLPPYGYTF	TGTGCCAGCAGCCAGGTGGGGTTGCCGCCTTATGGCTACACCTTC
TRBV28	-	TRBJ2-2	TRBD2	CASSFSRARSGGSSLGTGELFF	TGTGCCAGCAGTTTCTCTCGGGCCCGTTCTGGCGGGAGTAGTCTGGGGACCGGGGAGCTGTTTTTT
TRBV29-1	many	TRBJ2-5	TRBD1	CSVRPGTGQETQYF	TGCAGCGTCCGTCCCGGGACAGGGCAAGAGACCCAGTACTTC
TRBV20-1	many	TRBJ2-5	TRBD2	CSARDLGTSGSVFGETQYF	TGCAGTGCTAGAGATCTGGGGACTAGCGGGAGTGTTTTCGGAGAGACCCAGTACTTC
TRBV6-2/TRBV6-3	-	TRBJ2-7	-	CASSYPRSGNNYEQYF	TGTGCCAGCAGTTACCCGCGAAGCGGAAACAACTACGAGCAGTACTTC
TRBV6-1	few	TRBJ1-6	-	CASSEARWQFNSPLHF	TGTGCCAGCAGTGAAGCGCGCTGGCAGTTTAATTCACCCCTCCACTTT
TRBV7-9	-	TRBJ2-3	-	CASSPYRSVIPDTQYF	TGTGCCAGCAGCCCCTATCGGAGCGTCATCCCAGATACGCAGTATTTT
TRBV5-1	-	TRBJ2-5	TRBD1	CASSGATRQGAVAHFQETQYF	TGCGCCAGCAGCGGAGCAACTAGACAGGGGGCGGTGGCCCATTTCCAAGAGACCCAGTACTTC
TRBV28	many	TRBJ2-5	-	CASSSNRVETQYF	TGTGCCAGCAGTTCCAACAGGGTTGAGACCCAGTACTTC
TRBV7-8	many	TRBJ1-1	-	CASSLAPRPPGNTEAFF	TGTGCCAGCAGCTTAGCCCCCCGACCCCCCGGGAACACTGAAGCTTTCTTT
TRBV11-2	many	TRBJ1-6	-	CASSSDRGVNSPLHF	TGTGCCAGCAGCTCCGACCGAGGGGTAAATTCACCCCTCCACTTT
TRBV6-5	-	TRBJ1-6	-	CASSYSTGTGTSPLHF	TGTGCCAGCAGTTACTCGACGGGAACAGGGACTTCACCCCTCCACTTT
TRBV29-1	-	TRBJ2-5	-	CSVMQGRQETQYF	TGCAGCGTTATGCAGGGAAGGCAAGAGACCCAGTACTTC
TRBV19	-	TRBJ1-5	-	CATSDRVANQPQHF	TGTGCCACCTCGGATCGGGTGGCCAATCAGCCCCAGCATTTT
TRBV6-5	-	TRBJ2-3	TRBD2	CASSYEREGTQYF	TGTGCCAGCAGTTACGAGCGGGAGGGTACGCAGTATTTT
TRBV2	many	TRBJ1-6	-	CASSSTSSYNSPLHF	TGTGCCAGCAGTTCCACGAGCTCCTATAATTCACCCCTCCACTTT
TRBV7-3	-	TRBJ1-1	-	CASSLTSGETEGAEAFF	TGTGCCAGCAGCTTGACCTCAGGGGAAACCGAGGGTGCTGAAGCTTTCTTT
TRBV7-2	few	TRBJ1-1	TRBD1	CASRQQGGSEAFF	TGTGCCAGCAGACAACAGGGGGGAAGTGAAGCTTTCTTT
TRBV11-2	-	TRBJ2-7	TRBD1	CASSSSMTGTFSYEQYF	TGTGCCAGCAGCTCCTCTATGACAGGGACATTCTCCTACGAGCAGTACTTC
TRBV5-1	few	TRBJ1-6	-	CASSFTATRNSPLHF	TGCGCCAGCAGCTTTACAGCCACCCGGAATTCACCCCTCCACTTT
TRBV27	few	TRBJ2-1	-	CASCLQGNNEQFF	TGTGCCAGCTGCCTCCAGGGTAACAATGAGCAGTTCTTC
TRBV10-3	many	TRBJ2-5	-	CAISESYRDRETQYF	TGTGCCATCAGTGAGTCGTACAGGGATAGAGAGACCCAGTACTTC
TRBV18	-	TRBJ1-2	-	CASKTASYYGYTF	TGTGCCAGCAAAACAGCGTCATACTATGGCTACACCTTC
TRBV2	many	TRBJ2-7	-	CASLLEQGSYEQYF	TGTGCCAGCCTCCTAGAGCAGGGTTCCTACGAGCAGTACTTC
TRBV2	-	TRBJ2-5	-	CASRSGGGETRYF	TGTGCCAGCAGATCGGGTGGGGGAGAGACCCGGTACTTC
TRBV7-6	-	TRBJ2-7	TRBD2	CASSETASGGGGEQYF	TGTGCCAGCAGTGAGACGGCCAGCGGGGGGGGCGGAGAGCAGTACTTC
TRBV11-2	-	TRBJ1-2	-	CASSTEGDGYTF	TGTGCCAGCAGCACGGAGGGTGATGGCTACACCTTC
TRBV19	-	TRBJ2-7	-	CASSISGATYEQYF	TGTGCCAGTAGTATTTCGGGGGCTACCTACGAGCAGTACTTC
TRBV28	many	TRBJ2-7	TRBD2	CASSSPGSGGHSYEQYF	TGTGCCAGCAGCTCCCCGGGGAGCGGGGGGCACTCCTACGAGCAGTACTTC
TRBV28	-	TRBJ2-3	-	CASSGGAAYTQYF	TGTGCCAGCAGTGGTGGGGCAGCCTATACGCAGTATTTT
TRBV24-1	once	TRBJ2-1	-	CATSDEDSRFDEQFF	TGTGCCACCAGTGATGAGGATAGCAGGTTCGATGAGCAGTTCTTC
TRBV20-1	-	TRBJ2-2	TRBD2	CSASPLAGALNTGELFF	TGCAGTGCTAGTCCCCTAGCGGGGGCCCTGAACACCGGGGAGCTGTTTTTT
TRBV9	many	TRBJ2-7	-	CASSVSQPGWIYEQYF	TGTGCCAGCAGCGTATCCCAGCCAGGGTGGATTTACGAGCAGTACTTC
TRBV6-2/TRBV6-3	many	TRBJ2-7	-	CASSYFFTGDEQYF	TGTGCCAGCAGTTACTTCTTTACTGGTGACGAGCAGTACTTC
TRBV2	many	TRBJ2-5	-	CASLIGLETQYF	TGTGCCAGCTTGATAGGTTTGGAGACCCAGTACTTC
TRBV5-1	-	TRBJ2-7	-	CASSSGGDGYEQYF	TGCGCCAGCAGCTCCGGAGGGGACGGCTACGAGCAGTACTTC